Listed below are T cell receptor beta chains from one sample, sequenced in a study of blood T cells in healthy people across ages. TCRdb analysed the 5' RACE reads with MiXCR anew, one entry per CDR3 protein. The sample yields around 600,000 distinct CDR3 sequences, around 48% seen once. Material for sequencing was blood. The origin of the receptors is a man older than 75 in good health. The CDR3 runs from the conserved cysteine through the conserved F or W.

V: TRBV20-1
CDR3: CSTREGAGVTEAFF

V: TRBV7-2
CDR3: CASSLAGLAVSTDTQYF

V: TRBV28
CDR3: CASTEGAGANVLTF

V: TRBV15
CDR3: CATSRVVYQPQHF

V: TRBV27
CDR3: CASSLYGVERNTEAFF

V: TRBV5-1
CDR3: CASSPDGGLYEQYF

V: TRBV4-1
CDR3: CASSQDLPSGGAWNEQFF

V: TRBV7-9
CDR3: CASSLGQPNTEAFF

V: TRBV7-2
CDR3: CASSATSGDTQYF

V: TRBV5-1
CDR3: CASSFPADGEQFF

V: TRBV9
CDR3: CASSTQDSNQPQHF

V: TRBV6-4
CDR3: CASRHPGQNTEAFF

V: TRBV7-6
CDR3: CASSIVPGHNYEQYF

V: TRBV29-1
CDR3: CSVGGGLSSAGSNSPLHF

V: TRBV6-1
CDR3: CASSKGQALTGSYNEQFF

V: TRBV4-1
CDR3: CASSQPSPTDTQYF

V: TRBV25-1
CDR3: CASGEYGTSGSSYNEQFF

V: TRBV20-1
CDR3: CSARGPGLAGNEQFF

V: TRBV10-3
CDR3: CAISEGRVNQPQHF

V: TRBV20-1
CDR3: CSASRLAGFPYEQYF

V: TRBV20-1
CDR3: CSAVLAARGTDTQYF

V: TRBV20-1
CDR3: CSATTGSIYEQYF

V: TRBV20-1
CDR3: CSASGGGEETQYF

V: TRBV29-1
CDR3: CSARNEKLFF

V: TRBV3-1
CDR3: CASSQQVSYNEQFF

V: TRBV24-1
CDR3: CATSVSGDEQYF

V: TRBV20-1
CDR3: CSAREQRTYEQYF

V: TRBV9
CDR3: CASSHHRGAYNEQFF

V: TRBV6-2/TRBV6-3
CDR3: CASSEGQRRSISTDTQYF